Each of the 5 T cell receptor beta chains below was sequenced from the same sample in a study of cytomegalovirus exposure and HLA in healthy donors. The PCR ran on 60 Vbeta and 13 Jbeta primers. TCRdb keeps only in-frame clones here, not all; method: immunoSEQ multiplex PCR. The table records about 120,000 clones, nearly 80% of them present only once. The sequenced material came from PBMCs. These receptors came from a woman between 40 and 55 years old in good health and CMV-seronegative.

The V gene is TRBV4-1, the J gene TRBJ1-1, with D possibly TRBD1 on 6 matching bases. Trimming stripped 4 bases from V and 4 bases from J, with 19 bases between. Germline values: CDR1 MGHRA, CDR2 YSYEKL. CDR3 size: 16 residues. CDR3: CASSLELTTGSTEAFF. The CDR3 region has the DNA TGCGCCAGCAGCCTAGAATTAACAACAGGGAGCACTGAAGCTTTCTTT.

Comments on this clone: A read error may account for a junction end that differs from germline. This chain uses TRBV7-2 with TRBJ2-4; 10 bases are shared with TRBD1. The CDR3 covers 14 residues. Germline CDR1 SGHTA, CDR2 FQGNSA. The CDR3 DNA follows: TGTGCCAGCAGCGTGGACAGGGGGACGAACAGTCAGTACTTC. It is translated as CASSVDRGTNSQYF.

The chain recombines TRBV5-4 with TRBJ2-1; 11 bases are shared with TRBD1. The V gene's germline CDR1 is SGHNT and CDR2 YYREEE (reference sequence). The CDR3 consists of 17 residues. Trimming took 3 bases from V and 7 from J; bases not matched to a gene: 12. The CDR3, as DNA: TGTGCCAGCAGCTCAAGCCTAGGACAGGGGGCTGGGAATGAGCAGTTCTTC. Translation: CASSSSLGQGAGNEQFF.

The rearrangement joins TRBV7-3 to TRBJ2-7; D perhaps matches TRBD2 (6 bases). The CDR3 has 15 amino acids. Germline lookup yields CDR1 SGHTA and CDR2 FQGTGA. V was shortened by 1 base and J by 3 bases, with 13 bases between the two germline ends. The CDR3 sequence is CASSLNGRDGYEQYF. The CDR3 nucleotides read TGTGCCAGCAGCTTAAACGGGCGGGACGGCTACGAGCAGTACTTC.

The chain employs TRBV6-6 and TRBJ1-1, with D perhaps TRBD1 (6 bases). Germline loops: CDR1 MNHNY, CDR2 SVGAGI (reference sequence). The CDR3 runs to 14 residues. V shed 6 bases and J shed 1 base, with 12 bases lying between them. CDR3 sequence: CASRTTGSNTEAFF. In DNA, the CDR3 is TGTGCCAGCAGGACGACAGGATCGAACACTGAAGCTTTCTTT.